The 25 T cell receptor beta chains below were found in one sample sequenced in a study of cytomegalovirus exposure and HLA in healthy donors. PCR employed 60 Vbeta and 13 Jbeta primers. TCRdb's copy holds only in-frame clones and misses some; the assay was immunoSEQ multiplex PCR. The repertoire holds some 140,000 clones, with approximately 73% as singletons. The sample taken for sequencing was PBMCs. The receptors shown here come from a woman in her forties in good health and CMV-seronegative.

The chain joins TRBV5-1 to TRBJ2-7, with D tentatively TRBD2 (6 bases). The CDR3 sequence is 14 residues long. CDR1 and CDR2 (germline): SGHRS, YFSETQ. The V gene lost 2 bases and the J gene lost 2 bases, with 11 bases spanning the gap. The CDR3 DNA reads as TGCGCCAGCAGCTTCGGGGGAGGACCCTACGAGCAGTACTTC. It yields the protein CASSFGGGPYEQYF.

This clone appeared a single time. The rearrangement uses TRBV18 and TRBJ2-2; no reliable D call. The CDR3 extends over 16 amino acids. Germline CDR1 is KGHSH and CDR2 is LQKENI. V was cut by 3 bases and J by 3 bases, with 14 bases left in between. The CDR3 here is CASSPEVMPDTGELFF. The CDR3 DNA reads as TGTGCCAGCTCACCCGAGGTTATGCCGGACACCGGGGAGCTGTTTTTT.

V and J are TRBV7-9 and TRBJ1-5, with D possibly TRBD1 on 5 matching bases. CDR1 and CDR2 (germline): SEHNR, FQNEAQ (reference sequence). Trimming took 5 bases from V and 7 from J, leaving 12 bases between them. The CDR3 is 13 amino acids. The CDR3: CASSPAGNQPQHF. The CDR3 region has the DNA TGTGCCAGCAGCCCGGCAGGGAACCAGCCCCAGCATTTT.

The chain joins TRBV15 to TRBJ1-2; maybe TRBD1 (6 bases). CDR1 LNHNV and CDR2 YYDKDF come from the germline V gene (reference sequence). This CDR3 is 16 amino acids long. V lost 2 bases, J lost 0 bases, and 13 bases lay in between. The CDR3 nucleotides read TGTGCCACCAGCAGATCAGGACAGCGAGCTAACTATGGCTACACCTTC. Translation gives CATSRSGQRANYGYTF.

This chain joins TRBV5-1 and TRBJ1-1, with 7 bases identical to TRBD1. Germline assignment: CDR1 SGHRS and CDR2 YFSETQ. V lost 0 bases, J lost 4 bases, and 9 bases stayed unmatched. This CDR3 contains 16 residues. This CDR3 is CASSLVQGVRGTEAFF. CDR3 nucleotide sequence: TGCGCCAGCAGCTTGGTGCAGGGGGTAAGAGGCACTGAAGCTTTCTTT.

In its sample, this clone was seen once. The rearrangement joins TRBV7-9 to TRBJ1-3, with 9 bases identical to TRBD1. The V and J ends lost 3 bases and 4 bases, in that order; junction bases with no gene match: 10. The CDR3 contains 17 residues. Germline CDR1 is SEHNR and CDR2 is FQNEAQ (reference sequence). The CDR3 DNA sequence: TGTGCCAGCAGCTTTAAAACGTTCGGGACAGGGGGAAACACCATATATTTT. The encoded protein is CASSFKTFGTGGNTIYF.

Turning to this clone: The sample carries other DNA sequences with the same CDR3. The J gene is TRBJ1-1, the V gene TRBV5-1; TRBD1 is a possible D gene (5 bases). The germline V gene has CDR1 SGHRS and CDR2 YFSETQ. V was pared by 0 bases and J by 4 bases, with 10 bases between. The CDR3 consists of 14 residues. The CDR3: CASSLGQGATEAFF. The CDR3 region has the DNA TGCGCCAGCAGCTTGGGTCAGGGTGCCACTGAAGCTTTCTTT.

V usage is TRBV20-1 and J usage is TRBJ1-1; maybe TRBD1 (5 bases). V lost 4 bases and J lost 11, with 14 bases in between. The germline V gene encodes CDR1 DFQATT and CDR2 SNEGSKA (reference sequence). This CDR3 region has 11 residues. The CDR3 nucleotides are TGCAGTGCTATAACAGGCAGGGTCGCTTTCTTT. Protein sequence: CSAITGRVAFF.

This clone was seen more than once but under ten times. This rearrangement joins TRBV6-6 to TRBJ1-3, with 7 bases lining up with TRBD1. The J segment lost 2 bases and the V segment lost 2 bases, leaving 3 bases of the junction unmatched. The length of the CDR3 is 15 residues. CDR1 is MNHNY and CDR2 is SVGAGI in the germline V gene (reference sequence). The CDR3 reads CASSYERGPGNTIYF. CDR3 coding DNA: TGTGCCAGCAGTTACGAAAGGGGGCCTGGAAACACCATATATTTT.

The genes are TRBV5-4 and TRBJ1-1; D ambiguous. This CDR3 comprises 14 residues. V was pared by 3 bases and J by 0 bases, with 9 bases between. Germline V gene lookup returns CDR1 SGHNT and CDR2 YYREEE (reference sequence). The CDR3 DNA is TGTGCCAGCAGCTCCGGAGGGATGAACACTGAAGCTTTCTTT. Protein: CASSSGGMNTEAFF.

The rearrangement uses TRBV6-1 and TRBJ2-3; TRBD2 matches 11 bases. The V segment lost 0 bases and the J segment 5 bases; nucleotides outside the gene matches: 7. This CDR3 region has 17 residues. Germline CDR1 and CDR2: MNHNS and SASEGT. CDR3 DNA: TGTGCCAGCAGTGAAGCCTTGAGACTAGCGGGGCAAGATACGCAGTATTTT. It yields the protein CASSEALRLAGQDTQYF.

The chain couples TRBV4-2 to TRBJ1-6; 10 bases are shared with TRBD1. The ends lost 2 bases at V and 5 bases at J; junction bases unmatched: 6. The CDR3 is made up of 17 amino acids. Germline values: CDR1 LGHNA, CDR2 YNFKEQ. The CDR3 bases are TGTGCCAGCAGCCAAATTAGAGGACAGGGGGATAATTCACCCCTCCACTTT. Amino acid sequence: CASSQIRGQGDNSPLHF.

The J gene is TRBJ1-1, the V gene TRBV29-1; TRBD1 is a possible D gene (6 bases). The CDR3 is 11 amino acids. The V gene's germline CDR1 is SQVTM and CDR2 ANQGSEA. V gave up 7 bases and J gave up 8 bases, with 14 bases separating them. CDR3 bases: TGCAGCGCCCCAGGGGCCCCGGAAGCTTTCTTT. Translated, it gives CSAPGAPEAFF.

V is TRBV25-1 and J is TRBJ2-7; D possibly corresponds to TRBD1 (6 bases). CDR3 size: 14 residues. The germline gives CDR1 MGHDK, CDR2 SYGVNS. Trimming took off 2 bases at V and 0 bases at J, with 8 bases between the two ends. CDR3 DNA: TGTGCCAGCAGTGAAACAGGGATCTCCTACGAGCAGTACTTC. Translation gives CASSETGISYEQYF.

CDR3 nucleotide sequence: TGTGCGAGTCAGTTGGCTAGCGGGGGGGTATACGAGCAGTACTTC. It specifies CASQLASGGVYEQYF. The chain has TRBV11-2 and TRBJ2-7; 12 nucleotides agree with TRBD2. CDR3 length equals 15 residues. The germline V gene has CDR1 SGHAT and CDR2 FQNNGV. The complete variable domain, with remaining parts taken from reference TRBV11-2 and TRBJ2-7, reads EAGVAQSPRYKIIEKRQSVAFWCNPISGHATLYWYQQILGQGPKLLIQFQNNGVVDDSQLPKDRFSAERLKGVDSTLKIQPAKLEDSAVYLCASQLASGGVYEQYFGPGTRLTVT.

A few counts support this clone. One end of the junction fails to match germline, which may point to a read error. This rearrangement joins TRBV10-2 to TRBJ1-2; D gene ambiguous. The CDR3 totals 11 residues. Germline V gene sequence: CDR1 WSHSY, CDR2 SAAADI. The CDR3 coding sequence is TGCGCCAGCAGTGGAACTGGACTCCTAGCCTTC. The encoded protein is CASSGTGLLAF.

The chain carries TRBV5-6 and TRBJ1-2; 7 nucleotides line up with TRBD1. The CDR3 spans 14 residues. Trimming took 5 bases from V and 8 from J; bases not matched to a gene: 12. Per germline, CDR1 SGHDT and CDR2 YYEEEE. The CDR3 is CASRERQGLYGYTF. CDR3 in DNA: TGTGCCAGCAGGGAGAGACAGGGCTTGTACGGCTACACCTTC.

This clone has a handful of counts. J is TRBJ2-7 and V is TRBV9, with 9 bases fitting TRBD1. The CDR3 consists of 15 residues. V gave up 3 bases and J gave up 1 base; unmatched junction bases: 5. CDR1 is SGDLS and CDR2 is YYNGEE in the germline V gene. In DNA, the CDR3 is TGTGCCAGCAGCGCCGGGACAGGGTATTCCTACGAGCAGTACTTC. As protein: CASSAGTGYSYEQYF.

The gene calls are TRBV5-6 and TRBJ2-1; TRBD2 aligns across 8 bases. The CDR3 runs 13 residues. The junction had 2 bases not matched to a gene; V was cut back by 3 bases and J by 6 bases. Germline lookup yields CDR1 SGHDT and CDR2 YYEEEE. CDR3 protein: CASSSGGFNEQFF. CDR3 in DNA: TGTGCCAGCAGCTCGGGGGGGTTCAATGAGCAGTTCTTC.

V and J are TRBV18 and TRBJ1-2; 8 bases fit TRBD1. This CDR3 spans 15 amino acids. J was trimmed by 6 bases and V by 1 base; bases with no gene match: 7. Germline V gene data show CDR1 as KGHSH and CDR2 as LQKENI. The CDR3 DNA reads TGTGCCAGCTCACCACGAGGGACAGGAGTAGATGGCTACACCTTC. Translating gives CASSPRGTGVDGYTF. The whole variable domain, filled in from reference TRBV18 and TRBJ1-2, reads NAGVMQNPRHLVRRRGQEARLRCSPMKGHSHVYWYRQLPEEGLKFMVYLQKENIIDESGMPKERFSAEFPKEGPSILRIQQVVRGDSAAYFCASSPRGTGVDGYTFGSGTRLTVV.

This clone showed up just a few times. The chain links TRBV4-1 to TRBJ2-7; D might be TRBD1 (5 bases). V was trimmed by 2 bases and J by 3 bases, leaving 11 bases between them. The CDR3 is made up of 14 amino acids. Germline V gives CDR1 MGHRA, CDR2 YSYEKL. The chain's CDR3 is CASSQIQGSYEQYF. CDR3 sequence (DNA): TGCGCCAGCAGCCAAATTCAGGGCAGCTACGAGCAGTACTTC.

The rearrangement links TRBV14 to TRBJ1-1; 7 bases fit TRBD1. Germline values: CDR1 SGHDN, CDR2 FVKESK. This CDR3 region has 14 residues. V was clipped by 1 base and J by 6 bases; unmatched bases: 5. CDR3 loop: CASSQGQGPPEAFF. The DNA for the CDR3 is TGTGCCAGCAGCCAAGGACAGGGCCCTCCTGAAGCTTTCTTT.

V and J are TRBV5-1 and TRBJ2-2; TRBD1 is a possible D gene (6 bases). V was clipped by 9 bases and J by 1 base, with 13 bases between them. The CDR3 sequence is 14 residues long. The germline gives CDR1 SGHRS, CDR2 YFSETQ. CDR3 bases: TGCGCCACTAAGGACAGTCTGAACACCGGGGAGCTGTTTTTT. Translated, it gives CATKDSLNTGELFF.

This chain connects TRBV5-4 to TRBJ2-3; D may be TRBD2 (6 bases). The CDR3 loop spans 17 amino acids. Germline V gives CDR1 SGHNT, CDR2 YYREEE (reference sequence). V shed 3 bases and J shed 0 bases, with 17 bases lying between them. CDR3: CASSSTVAGPSTDTQYF. The CDR3 DNA is TGTGCCAGCAGCTCCACCGTGGCGGGGCCTAGCACAGATACGCAGTATTTT.

The chain recombines TRBV4-1 with TRBJ2-3; TRBD2 matches 8 bases. The CDR3 runs to 15 residues. The V segment lost 4 bases and the J segment 2 bases; nucleotides outside the gene matches: 5. From germline, CDR1 is MGHRA and CDR2 YSYEKL. The CDR3 nucleotides are TGCGCCAGCAGCCCCACTAGCGGATTCACAGATACGCAGTATTTT. This translates into CASSPTSGFTDTQYF.